The sequence of this T cell receptor beta chain was determined in a study of T cell responses to AZD1222 COVID-19 vaccine (dated by TCRdb to about 2021). Notes on the research overall: A total of roughly 240 trial participants underwent TCR sequencing, of whom roughly 210 received two doses of AZD1222 and 26 received two doses of the MenACWY control vaccine. Enrollment into the trials was organized by age into subgroups of 18-55, 56-69 and 70-plus years, and those subgroups contained roughly 150, 30 and 60 TCR-sequenced participants, respectively. What the authors observed across the whole study: Nearly half of unique spike-specific TCRs reportedly recognized epitopes outside regions mutated in the B.1.351 and B.1.1.7 variants. The 56-69-year group was small, and its depth increase did not reach significance, likely because of low power. A significant rise in spike-specific TCR breadth and depth was observed after two AZD1222 doses relative to day 0 and relative to MenACWY recipients. Participants were mostly white British and included more females than males, and it was suggested by the authors that clonal diversity may have been underestimated. Conclusions about previously exposed vaccinees are limited, since just five or six AZD1222 recipients were seropositive for SARS-CoV-2 at baseline. The vaccine-associated CD4 TCRs covered the entire spike protein, and the dominant responses fell in regions 160-218 and 743-854. Because no samples from the day 14 peak response were available, repertoires could be characterized only after the peak T cell response.

From the cysteine up to the phenylalanine, the CDR3 has a length of 16 residues. Solely the CDR3 DNA is kept, with 48 bases framed from the first base. From a lookup of the germline V gene (reference sequence), CDR1 and CDR2 are GTSNPN and SVGIG. V ends up 4 bases short and J 3 bases short, with an unmatched junction base count of 13. Explained via the paper, the time point label denotes: about 28 days (+/-7) after the second vaccine dose. AZD1222 recipients with second doses at about 4 weeks or about 12 weeks were pooled, because spike-specific TCR depth and breadth did not differ between schedules. The vaccinee samples were drawn from two UK trials, COV001 and COV002, one of which was a single-blind randomized controlled phase 2/3 trial testing AZD1222 (ChAdOx1 nCoV-19) in healthy adults. Trial participant PBMC samples were collected at day 0 and day 28 after the second dose for TCRbeta chain sequencing.

The CDR3 regions of human TCRbeta chains were subjected to immunosequencing. For the original study's pipeline: Repertoire TCRs were checked for matches against a reference library of SARS-CoV-2-specific TCRs that had been generated using the MIRA antigen-specificity platform. Breadth was defined as the fraction of unique TCRs that were SARS-CoV-2-associated. Depth was defined as the fraction of total T cells that were SARS-CoV-2-associated. Using the MIRA data, each spike-specific TCR was mapped to the spike region that the TCR reacts to and placed in a CD4 or CD8 class. Log10-transformed breadth and depth values were compared by one-way ANOVA with Sidak's multiple comparisons tests. Sourced from immuneACCESS, this table was stored by TCRdb with only in-frame sequences that have V and J called. A share of the clones is absent; for the studies checked, an unresolved V gene accounts for under half, and the remainder has no known explanation. From that table come the V and J calls and clone size; the DNA was used to work out D and trimming. The sample table contains 15,000 to 20,000 clones; only one count was recorded for roughly four fifths of them. The ten largest clones take up roughly 23% of the sample.

This clone was seen more than once but under ten times. The target of this receptor is not known. No base qualities exist here, and no much larger clone lies one base off it. The clonotype was recovered from an adult who received the AZD1222 COVID-19 vaccine. The rearranged segments are TRBV30 and TRBJ2-7, and TRBD1 matches 9 of the central bases. Specimen: peripheral blood, collected 28 days after the second AZD1222 dose. The DNA sequence is given as TGTGCCTGGACCCACGGAACGGGACAGGGAAGCTACGAGCAGTACTTC. The resulting protein is CAWTHGTGQGSYEQYF.